The 29 T cell receptor beta chains presented below share a single source sample, sequenced in a study of T-cell memory formation after mild COVID-19. Via MiXCR, TCRdb re-called the 5' RACE reads, giving one row per CDR3 protein. This table holds around 300,000 distinct CDR3 sequences, approximately 14% found once. Sequences were obtained from PBMCs or a T cell subset sorted from them (not recorded which). All receptors come from a man aged 18 to 29 who had mild COVID-19 (a few samples of this study predate the infection). Cell type and time point are not known.

The chain combines TRBV21-1 with TRBJ1-5. TRBV21-1 is tagged as a pseudogene. The CDR3 is 13 amino acids. CDR3 sequence (DNA): TGTGGCAGCAGCACGAAGGACGGTCAGCCCCAGCATTTT. This sequence encodes CGSSTKDGQPQHF.

This clonotype occurred many times. The chain has TRBV20-1 and TRBJ2-3; 8 positions agree with TRBD2. V trimming: 3 bases; J trimming: 9 bases; junction bases outside the gene matches: 5. From germline, CDR1 is DFQATT and CDR2 SNEGSKA (reference sequence). This CDR3 spans 12 amino acids. The DNA of the CDR3 is TGCAGTGCTAGGGAAGCGGGAGAGACGCAGTATTTT. It codes for CSAREAGETQYF.

A few counts support this clonotype. The V call is TRBV12-3 or TRBV12-4, the J call TRBJ2-6; possibly TRBD1 for D (5 bases). This CDR3 is built from 16 residues. The V end was cut by 4 bases, the J end by 0 bases, with 10 bases between. Here the CDR3 DNA reads TGTGCCAGCAGTTCGCGACAGCACTCTGGGGCCAACGTCCTGACTTTC. The encoded protein is CASSSRQHSGANVLTF.

The V call is TRBV5-1, the J call TRBJ1-1; 9 positions match TRBD1. The CDR3 is 16 residues long. Trimming took 2 bases from V and 0 from J; bases not matched to a gene: 5. The germline V gene encodes CDR1 SGHRS and CDR2 YFSETQ. CDR3 amino acids: CASSFYGTGLNTEAFF. The CDR3 nucleotides are TGCGCCAGCAGCTTCTACGGGACAGGGCTGAACACTGAAGCTTTCTTT.

This clonotype was detected ten times or more. The chain joins TRBV7-2 to TRBJ2-3; D unclear. The CDR3 sequence is 12 residues long. Germline loops: CDR1 SGHTA, CDR2 FQGNSA. V lost 3 bases and J 2 bases, leaving 3 bases between the germline ends. The CDR3 here is CASSFYTDTQYF. The CDR3 DNA is TGTGCCAGCAGCTTTTACACAGATACGCAGTATTTT.

V and J are TRBV18 and TRBJ2-1; possibly TRBD2 for D (7 bases). The CDR3 has 15 residues. Trimming took 2 bases from V and 5 from J, leaving 13 bases between them. Germline V lookup: CDR1 KGHSH, CDR2 LQKENI. The CDR3 DNA follows: TGTGCCAGCTCACCAGGCGGGGGACACAACAATGAGCAGTTCTTC. Translating gives CASSPGGGHNNEQFF.

This clonotype came up a few times. The chain couples TRBV12-3 or TRBV12-4 to TRBJ2-5; 10 bases agree with TRBD2. The CDR3 covers 18 residues. V gave up 3 bases and J gave up 6 bases; unmatched junction bases: 16. The CDR3 bases are TGTGCCAGCAGTTTCAACCAGCGGGGGGGCCTAGGAGACCAGACCCAGTACTTC. Residues: CASSFNQRGGLGDQTQYF.

This clonotype was counted a few times. The chain employs TRBV7-2 and TRBJ2-1, with 7 bases fitting TRBD2. Germline trimming cut 0 bases from V and 7 bases from J; bases unmatched to any gene: 9. The CDR3 covers 16 residues. Germline V gene data show CDR1 as SGHTA and CDR2 as FQGNSA. In DNA form, the CDR3 reads TGTGCCAGCAGCTTAGCCCCCGCCGGGAGGCCAAATGAGCAGTTCTTC. It specifies CASSLAPAGRPNEQFF.

At least ten counts were recorded for this clonotype. The chain has TRBV9 and TRBJ1-1; D is unresolved. The CDR3 extends over 13 amino acids. V dropped 2 bases and J dropped 6 bases, with 11 bases sitting between them. Germline values: CDR1 SGDLS, CDR2 YYNGEE. The DNA for the CDR3 is TGTGCCAGCAGCGTCGGTGTTAGCGCTGAAGCTTTCTTT. It yields the protein CASSVGVSAEAFF.

This clonotype has only a few counts. The chain uses TRBV6-6 and TRBJ1-5; D remains unclear. CDR1 is MNHNY and CDR2 is SVGAGI in the germline V gene (reference sequence). This CDR3 has 12 residues. V was pared by 0 bases and J by 5 bases, with 2 bases between. Here the CDR3 reads CASSYSDQPQHF. CDR3 DNA sequence: TGTGCCAGCAGTTACTCTGATCAGCCCCAGCATTTT.

Ten or more counts support this clonotype. The J gene is TRBJ2-1, the V gene TRBV4-1, with D possibly being TRBD2 (6 bases). Per germline, CDR1 MGHRA and CDR2 YSYEKL. The CDR3 is 14 amino acids. V was cut by 3 bases and J by 4 bases, with 10 bases left in between. The CDR3 nucleotides read TGCGCCAGCAGCCATCCGGGAGCTTACAATGAGCAGTTCTTC. Its protein product is CASSHPGAYNEQFF.

The chain combines TRBV6-1 with TRBJ2-7; 8 bases agree with TRBD2. In germline, CDR1 is MNHNS, CDR2 SASEGT. The length of the CDR3 is 14 residues. The V and J ends lost 10 bases and 3 bases, in that order; junction bases with no gene match: 11. The chain's CDR3 is CATHRGGRNYEQYF. The CDR3, as DNA: TGTGCCACCCACCGGGGGGGTCGCAACTACGAGCAGTACTTC.

The J gene is TRBJ2-3, the V gene TRBV12-3 or TRBV12-4, with 12 nucleotides matching TRBD2. The CDR3 runs to 16 residues. J gave up 5 bases and V 2 bases, and 5 bases lay outside the gene matches. Written as DNA, the CDR3 is TGTGCCAGCAGTTTACCTAGCGGGGGGGCACGAGATACGCAGTATTTT. Amino acid sequence: CASSLPSGGARDTQYF.

This clonotype came up a few times. The chain links TRBV7-9 to TRBJ2-2, with a tentative D call TRBD2 (6 bases). Germline V gene lookup returns CDR1 SEHNR and CDR2 FQNEAQ (reference sequence). The CDR3 runs to 14 residues. The V end was cut by 3 bases, the J end by 4 bases, with 9 bases between. Here the CDR3 DNA reads TGTGCCAGCAGCTTCGGAGGGGCCACCGGGGAGCTGTTTTTT. Amino acids: CASSFGGATGELFF.

The chain employs TRBV29-1 and TRBJ1-1; D not resolved. The CDR3 extends over 12 amino acids. Germline CDR1 SQVTM, CDR2 ANQGSEA. The V end was cut by 2 bases, the J end by 4 bases, with 8 bases between. The CDR3 reads CSVERAATEAFF. The CDR3 coding sequence is TGCAGCGTTGAACGGGCAGCCACTGAAGCTTTCTTT.

This clonotype was observed at least ten times. J is TRBJ1-1 and V is TRBV11-2, with no clear D. Germline CDR1 and CDR2: SGHAT and FQNNGV. This CDR3 has 14 residues. The germline V and J ends were trimmed by 8 bases and 1 base, with 14 bases remaining between them. CDR3: CASVSGRRNTEAFF. The DNA for the CDR3 is TGTGCCAGCGTCTCGGGCAGGAGGAACACTGAAGCTTTCTTT.

The rearrangement joins TRBV7-9 to TRBJ2-7, with D perhaps matching TRBD2 (6 bases). Germline V gene lookup returns CDR1 SEHNR and CDR2 FQNEAQ (reference sequence). This CDR3 is 13 amino acids long. With 4 bases removed from V and 5 bases from J, the gap between germline ends came to 12 bases. The CDR3 DNA is TGTGCCAGCAGCTCCGAATTAGCGGACGAGCAGTACGTC. Its translation: CASSSELADEQYV.

Many counts were recorded for this clonotype. This rearrangement joins TRBV7-2 to TRBJ2-3; the match to TRBD1 covers 9 bases. CDR1 SGHTA and CDR2 FQGNSA come from the germline V gene. Trimming at V came to 5 bases and at J to 14 bases, leaving 14 bases not matched to a gene. This CDR3 contains 14 residues. CDR3 bases: TGTGCCAGCAGCCCCGGGACAGGGTGGGCGACCCTGTATTTT. Its protein is CASSPGTGWATLYF.

This sequence joins TRBV7-9 and TRBJ2-5; maybe TRBD1 (6 bases). V was trimmed by 4 bases and J by 2 bases, leaving 11 bases between them. Germline CDR1 reads SEHNR; CDR2 reads FQNEAQ (reference sequence). The CDR3 is 14 residues long. CDR3 in DNA: TGTGCCAGCAGCTCGGACAGTTTTCAAGAGACCCAGTACTTC. The encoded protein is CASSSDSFQETQYF.

The CDR3 is CASSLGVLAGDRTDTQYF. The DNA for the CDR3 is TGCGCCAGCAGCTTGGGGGTGCTAGCGGGGGATCGCACAGATACGCAGTATTTT. V gene TRBV5-1 combines with J gene TRBJ2-3; the match to TRBD2 covers 10 bases. The CDR3 spans 18 residues. Germline CDR1 is SGHRS and CDR2 is YFSETQ. The V segment lost 0 bases and the J segment 1 base; nucleotides outside the gene matches: 8.

In this sample, this clonotype turned up a few times. The CDR3 loop reads CSARDVGARGRTSTDTQYF. DNA for the CDR3: TGCAGTGCTAGAGATGTGGGGGCGCGGGGGCGCACTAGCACAGATACGCAGTATTTT. The V gene is TRBV20-1, the J gene TRBJ2-3, with D possibly matching TRBD2 (7 bases). CDR1 DFQATT and CDR2 SNEGSKA come from the germline V gene (reference sequence). The length of the CDR3 is 19 residues. Trimming removed 0 bases from V and 0 bases from J, with 22 bases in between.

The V and J genes are TRBV6-5 and TRBJ2-3, with no clear D. The CDR3 spans 14 residues. Between the trimmed V and J ends, which lost 3 bases and 0 bases, there was a span of 7 bases. Germline V gene sequence: CDR1 MNHEY, CDR2 SVGAGI. CDR3 loop: CASSYKVSTDTQYF. The CDR3, as DNA: TGTGCCAGCAGTTATAAGGTCAGCACAGATACGCAGTATTTT.

This clonotype was observed a few times. The chain recombines TRBV14 with TRBJ1-2; a weak D match, TRBD1 (6 bases). CDR3 length equals 14 residues. V was cut by 0 bases and J by 13 bases, with 18 bases left in between. The germline gives CDR1 SGHDN, CDR2 FVKESK. The CDR3 DNA sequence: TGTGCCAGCAGCCAAGAAAAGGGCAGGGGAAGTTCCACCTTC. This sequence encodes CASSQEKGRGSSTF.

This clonotype occurred a few times. V is TRBV5-1 and J is TRBJ2-7, with D possibly being TRBD1 (5 bases). The CDR3 is 13 amino acids. V shed 1 base and J shed 7 bases, with 12 bases lying between them. Germline V gene lookup returns CDR1 SGHRS and CDR2 YFSETQ. The CDR3 DNA follows: TGCGCCAGCAGCTTGAGACAGCCGTCGGAGCAGTACTTC. The encoded protein is CASSLRQPSEQYF.

This chain links TRBV11-2 with TRBJ1-4; possibly TRBD1 for D (5 bases). This CDR3 has 15 amino acids. Between the trimmed V and J ends, which lost 4 bases and 8 bases, there was a span of 17 bases. In germline, CDR1 is SGHAT, CDR2 FQNNGV. The CDR3 here is CASSSKRGGGEKLFF. The CDR3, as DNA: TGTGCCAGCAGCTCAAAGCGCGGGGGGGGAGAAAAACTGTTTTTT. The whole variable domain, filled in from reference TRBV11-2 and TRBJ1-4, reads EAGVAQSPRYKIIEKRQSVAFWCNPISGHATLYWYQQILGQGPKLLIQFQNNGVVDDSQLPKDRFSAERLKGVDSTLKIQPAKLEDSAVYLCASSSKRGGGEKLFFGSGTQLSVL.

This clonotype was counted only a few times. The rearrangement uses TRBV30 and TRBJ2-2; no firm D call. The CDR3 is made up of 11 amino acids. The germline V and J ends were trimmed by 5 bases and 7 bases, with 8 bases remaining between them. The V gene's germline CDR1 is GTSNPN and CDR2 SVGIG (reference sequence). The CDR3 is CAWAVGGELFF. Here the CDR3 DNA reads TGTGCCTGGGCGGTGGGCGGGGAGCTGTTTTTT.

This clonotype was observed a handful of times. V usage is TRBV5-1 and J usage is TRBJ1-1; TRBD1 matches 7 bases. V shed 3 bases and J 2 bases; nucleotides not matched to a gene: 4. This CDR3 is built from 14 residues. Germline CDR1 reads SGHRS; CDR2 reads YFSETQ. The chain's CDR3 is CASSSGQTNTEAFF. The CDR3, as DNA: TGCGCCAGCAGCTCGGGACAGACTAACACTGAAGCTTTCTTT. The whole variable domain, remainder taken from reference TRBV5-1 and TRBJ1-1, is KAGVTQTPRYLIKTRGQQVTLSCSPISGHRSVSWYQQTPGQGLQFLFEYFSETQRNKGNFPGRFSGRQFSNSRSEMNVSTLELGDSALYLCASSSGQTNTEAFFGQGTRLTVV.

This clonotype was detected ten times or more. This rearrangement joins TRBV6-2 or TRBV6-3 to TRBJ2-7; D is possibly TRBD1 or TRBD2 (5 bases each). Trimming removed 8 bases from V and 0 bases from J, with 14 bases in between. Germline-derived CDR1 and CDR2 are MNHEY and SVGEGT. There are 14 residues in the CDR3. The CDR3 loop is CASDRDRLSYEQYF. The CDR3 DNA sequence: TGTGCCAGCGATCGGGACCGACTCTCCTACGAGCAGTACTTC.

CDR3 sequence: CASTSEPHYEQYF. The CDR3 nucleotides are TGCGCCAGCACTAGTGAGCCTCACTACGAGCAGTACTTC. The V and J genes are TRBV5-1 and TRBJ2-7; no clear D. Germline-derived CDR1 and CDR2 are SGHRS and YFSETQ. This CDR3 contains 13 residues. Trimming removed 6 bases from V and 3 bases from J, with 13 bases in between. Drawing the rest from reference TRBV5-1 and TRBJ2-7, the complete variable domain is KAGVTQTPRYLIKTRGQQVTLSCSPISGHRSVSWYQQTPGQGLQFLFEYFSETQRNKGNFPGRFSGRQFSNSRSEMNVSTLELGDSALYLCASTSEPHYEQYFGPGTRLTVT.